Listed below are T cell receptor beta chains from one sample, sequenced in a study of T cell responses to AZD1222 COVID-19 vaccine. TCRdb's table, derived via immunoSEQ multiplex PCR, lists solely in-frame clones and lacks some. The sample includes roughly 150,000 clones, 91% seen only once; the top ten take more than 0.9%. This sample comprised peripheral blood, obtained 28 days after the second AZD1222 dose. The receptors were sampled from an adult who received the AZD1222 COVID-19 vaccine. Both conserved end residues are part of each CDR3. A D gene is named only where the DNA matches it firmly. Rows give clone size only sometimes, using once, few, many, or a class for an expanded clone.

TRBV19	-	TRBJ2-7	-	TGTGCCAGTAGTATCGGTACAATAGCCGACGAGCAGTACTTC	CASSIGTIADEQYF
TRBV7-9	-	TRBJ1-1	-	TGTGCCAGCAGCTTAGACACCGGTCCAGGGAACACTGAAGCTTTCTTT	CASSLDTGPGNTEAFF
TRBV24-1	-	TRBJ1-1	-	TGTGCCACCAGGGGGGCGGCCCAAAGGGGAGCTTTCTTT	CATRGAAQRGAFF
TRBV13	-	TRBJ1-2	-	TGTGCCAGCAGCTTGGAAAATGGTGGCTACACCTTC	CASSLENGGYTF
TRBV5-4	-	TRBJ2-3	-	TGTGCCAGCAGCTCGACCGGGGGCCGCACAGATACGCAGTATTTT	CASSSTGGRTDTQYF
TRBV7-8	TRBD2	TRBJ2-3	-	TGTGCCAGCAGCTTAACAGCGGGAGGGCTCAGAGATACGCAGTATTTT	CASSLTAGGLRDTQYF
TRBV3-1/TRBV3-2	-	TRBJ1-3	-	TGTGCCAGCAGCCAAGTGCGGGGGCCTAACTCTGGAAACACCATATATTTT	CASSQVRGPNSGNTIYF
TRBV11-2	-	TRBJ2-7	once	TGTGCCAGCAGCTTAGATCGGGGGCGGATTTACGAGCAGTACTTC	CASSLDRGRIYEQYF
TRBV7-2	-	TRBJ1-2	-	TGTGCCAGCAGCTTAGCGTCCAGCTATGGCTACACCTTC	CASSLASSYGYTF
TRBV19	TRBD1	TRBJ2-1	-	TGTGCCAGTAGTATCCCAGCGACGGGACAGCACAATGAGCAGTTCTTC	CASSIPATGQHNEQFF
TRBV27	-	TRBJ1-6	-	TGTGCCAGCAGTTTATCAGGGAGGAATTCACCCCTCCACTTT	CASSLSGRNSPLHF
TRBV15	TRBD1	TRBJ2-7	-	TGTGCCACCAGTCCACAGGGGGCTTCTCTCGAGCAGTACTTC	CATSPQGASLEQYF
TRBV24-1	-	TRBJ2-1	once	TGTGCCACCAGTGGGGAGGTTGGCCTGCACAATGAGCAGTTCTTC	CATSGEVGLHNEQFF
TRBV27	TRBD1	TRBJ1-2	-	TGTGCCAGCAGTTTATCCTGGGACAGGGGCTACACCTTC	CASSLSWDRGYTF
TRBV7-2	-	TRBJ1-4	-	TGTGCCAGCAGCTTCGGGGGTTCTAATGAAAAACTGTTTTTT	CASSFGGSNEKLFF
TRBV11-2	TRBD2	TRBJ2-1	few	TGTGCCAGCAGCAAAAAACGGGGGGACCACAATGAGCAGTTCTTC	CASSKKRGDHNEQFF
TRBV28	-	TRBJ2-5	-	TGTGCCAGCAGTTTACAACCGACAGGAGAGCCACAAGAGACCCAGTACTTC	CASSLQPTGEPQETQYF
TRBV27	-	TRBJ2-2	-	TGTGCCAGCTGGGGCCCCGGGGAGCTGTTTTTT	CASWGPGELFF
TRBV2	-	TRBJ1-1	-	TGTGCCAGCGGAATTATAACTGAAGCTTTCTTT	CASGIITEAFF
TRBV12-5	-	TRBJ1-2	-	TGTGCTAGTGGTTTTGGTGGTGGGCTCCCCGATATTACCTATGGCTACACCTTC	CASGFGGGLPDITYGYTF
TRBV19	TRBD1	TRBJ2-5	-	TGTGCCAGTAGTATCTATTTGGACAGGATAGAAAAAGAGACCCAGTACTTC	CASSIYLDRIEKETQYF
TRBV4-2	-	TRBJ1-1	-	TGTGCCAGCAGCCAAGACGAAGGGGGGTTTGGAGGCACTGAAGCTTTCTTT	CASSQDEGGFGGTEAFF
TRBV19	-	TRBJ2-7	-	TGTGCCAGTAGTCCCCGGACAGCCTACGAGCAGTACTTC	CASSPRTAYEQYF
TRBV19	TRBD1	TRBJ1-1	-	TGTGCCAGTAGTATAGGACAGGGGGCTGCTGAAGCTTTCTTT	CASSIGQGAAEAFF
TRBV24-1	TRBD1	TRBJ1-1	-	TGTGCCACCAGGACAGGGGGTCCGGGCACTGAAGCTTTCTTT	CATRTGGPGTEAFF
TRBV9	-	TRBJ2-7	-	TGTGCCAGCAGCGTAGGCGGGGGCATCTCCTACGAGCAGTACTTC	CASSVGGGISYEQYF
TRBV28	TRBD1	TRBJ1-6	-	TGTGCCAGCAGCCGAGGACAGGTCTATAATTCACCCCTCCACTTT	CASSRGQVYNSPLHF
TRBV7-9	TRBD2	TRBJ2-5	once	TGTGCCAGCAGCTTAAGTCTAGCGGGGGCCGAAGAGACCCAGTACTTC	CASSLSLAGAEETQYF
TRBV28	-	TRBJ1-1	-	TGTGCCAGCAGTTTCGGTGAGGACACTGAAGCTTTCTTT	CASSFGEDTEAFF
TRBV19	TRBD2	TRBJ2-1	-	TGTGCCAGTAGTATAGAGAGCGGGAGGGCCAGTGAGCAGTTCTTC	CASSIESGRASEQFF
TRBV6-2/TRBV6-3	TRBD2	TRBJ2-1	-	TGTGCCAGCAGTAGGAGCGGGAGGGCCTCAAACAATGAGCAGTTCTTC	CASSRSGRASNNEQFF
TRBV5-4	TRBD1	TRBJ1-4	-	TGTGCCAGCAGCACACCAGGGACAGATGAAAAACTGTTTTTT	CASSTPGTDEKLFF
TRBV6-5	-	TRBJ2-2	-	TGTGCCAGCAGAACAACGAGCGCCGGGGAGCTGTTTTTT	CASRTTSAGELFF
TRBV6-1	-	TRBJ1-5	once	TGTGCCAGCAGTGAAAGGTCTAAGGGCGCTCAGCCCCAGCATTTT	CASSERSKGAQPQHF
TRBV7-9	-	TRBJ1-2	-	TGTGCCAGCAGCGCGGACCCCTCAGGCTACACCTTC	CASSADPSGYTF
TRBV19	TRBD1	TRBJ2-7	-	TGTGCCAGTAGTTGGACGACAGGGGAATACGAGCAGTACTTC	CASSWTTGEYEQYF
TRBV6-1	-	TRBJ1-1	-	TGTGCCAGCAGTGAAAAGGTGAACACTGAAGCTTTCTTT	CASSEKVNTEAFF
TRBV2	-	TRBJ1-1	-	TGTGCCAGCAGTGTACAGGTAAACACTGAAGCTTTCTTT	CASSVQVNTEAFF
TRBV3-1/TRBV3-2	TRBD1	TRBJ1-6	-	TGTGCCAGCAGCCAAGGGGGGGAGGGGGCGAGGAATTCACCCCTCCACTTT	CASSQGGEGARNSPLHF
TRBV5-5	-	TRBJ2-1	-	TGTGCCAGCATGCGGACGGTGGTGGGCAATGAGCAGTTCTTC	CASMRTVVGNEQFF
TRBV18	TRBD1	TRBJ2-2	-	TGTGCCAGCTCATCAGACAGGGTTGGCACCGCCGGGGAGCTGTTTTTT	CASSSDRVGTAGELFF
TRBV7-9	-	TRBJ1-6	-	TGTGCCAGCAGGGGCGGACCCGGAGCCTCTAATTCACCCCTCCACTTT	CASRGGPGASNSPLHF